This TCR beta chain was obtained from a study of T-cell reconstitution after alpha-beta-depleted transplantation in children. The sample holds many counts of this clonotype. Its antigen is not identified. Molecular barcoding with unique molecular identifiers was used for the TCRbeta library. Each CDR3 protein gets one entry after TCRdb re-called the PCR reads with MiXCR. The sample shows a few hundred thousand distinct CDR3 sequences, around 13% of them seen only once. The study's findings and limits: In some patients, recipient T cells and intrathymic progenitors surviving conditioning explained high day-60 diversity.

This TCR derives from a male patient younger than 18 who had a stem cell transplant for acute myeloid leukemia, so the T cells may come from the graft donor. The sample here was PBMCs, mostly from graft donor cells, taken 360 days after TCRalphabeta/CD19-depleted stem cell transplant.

This CDR3 reads CSVVSSGETQYF. The CDR3 DNA sequence: TGCAGCGTTGTCTCTTCGGGAGAGACCCAGTACTTC. The rearrangement joins TRBV29-1 to TRBJ2-5; the D is unclear. Germline V gives CDR1 SQVTM, CDR2 ANQGSEA. The CDR3 has 12 amino acids. Between the trimmed V and J ends, which lost 4 bases and 4 bases, there was a span of 10 bases.